These 16 T cell receptor beta chains came from one sample sequenced in a study of blood T cell repertoires in COVID-19. Libraries were prepared by immunoSEQ multiplex PCR; TCRdb keeps only in-frame clonotypes and omits some of them. This sample carries tens of thousands of clones, over 75% of them seen once, and the ten largest clones take 15% to 17%. The sequenced material came from peripheral blood. The receptors were gathered from a human donor in a cohort sampled during active COVID-19. The donor label of this sample is uncertain.

CDR3: CASSPRTRDRARTQYF. CDR3 in DNA: TGTGCCAGTAGTCCTCGCACCCGGGACAGGGCTAGAACCCAGTACTTC. The V gene is TRBV19, the J gene TRBJ2-5, with TRBD1 identical over 9 bases. This CDR3 contains 16 residues. From germline, CDR1 is LNHDA and CDR2 SQIVND (reference sequence). V shed 5 bases, J shed 8 bases, and the junction held 15 bases outside the gene matches.

This clone has a handful of counts. This chain connects TRBV18 to TRBJ1-5; D may be TRBD1 (5 bases). The CDR3 has 15 residues. Germline lookup yields CDR1 KGHSH and CDR2 LQKENI. V was trimmed by 6 bases and J by 7 bases, leaving 19 bases between them. CDR3 sequence: CASSLIGGRRQPQHF. The CDR3 DNA sequence: TGTGCCAGCTCCCTCATCGGGGGGAGGCGGCAGCCCCAGCATTTT. Using reference TRBV18 and TRBJ1-5 for the parts outside the CDR3, the full variable domain is NAGVMQNPRHLVRRRGQEARLRCSPMKGHSHVYWYRQLPEEGLKFMVYLQKENIIDESGMPKERFSAEFPKEGPSILRIQQVVRGDSAAYFCASSLIGGRRQPQHFGDGTRLSIL.

This rearrangement joins TRBV2 to TRBJ2-1, with 8 bases matching TRBD2. J was trimmed by 9 bases and V by 0 bases; bases with no gene match: 4. The CDR3 has 14 residues. CDR1 is SNHLY and CDR2 is FYNNEI in the germline V gene. CDR3 DNA sequence: TGTGCCAGCAGTGAAGCCGGGACTAGGGGTGAGCAGTTCTTC. Its translation is CASSEAGTRGEQFF.

This sequence joins TRBV14 and TRBJ1-2; unclear D gene. CDR1 is SGHDN and CDR2 is FVKESK in the germline V gene. The CDR3 is 12 residues long. Trimming shortened V by 3 bases and J by 5 bases, and 7 bases separated the two germline ends. For the CDR3, the DNA is TGTGCCAGCAGCCAGGCCGGGTATGGCTACACCTTC. Translation: CASSQAGYGYTF.

The table lists this clone with a count of one. The rearrangement links TRBV28 to TRBJ2-7; D might be TRBD1 (6 bases). In germline, CDR1 is MDHEN, CDR2 SYDVKM. V gave up 6 bases and J gave up 0 bases, with 15 bases separating them. The CDR3 runs 15 residues. The CDR3 coding sequence is TGTGCCAGCAGCTTAGACAGGACCTACTCCTACGAGCAGTACTTC. Protein product: CASSLDRTYSYEQYF. Combining the CDR3 with reference TRBV28 and TRBJ2-7 gives the whole variable domain DVKVTQSSRYLVKRTGEKVFLECVQDMDHENMFWYRQDPGLGLRLIYFSYDVKMKEKGDIPEGYSVSREKKERFSLILESASTNQTSMYLCASSLDRTYSYEQYFGPGTRLTVT.

The CDR3 sequence: CASSLVGAGVIGAQYF. The CDR3 coding sequence is TGTGCCAGCAGCTTAGTAGGCGCAGGGGTTATCGGAGCCCAGTACTTC. J is TRBJ2-5 and V is TRBV7-8; a possible D gene is TRBD1 (6 bases). Germline values: CDR1 SGHVS, CDR2 FQNEAQ. The CDR3 has 16 amino acids. V was clipped by 1 base and J by 9 bases, with 21 bases between them.

The chain joins TRBV5-6 to TRBJ2-3; 8 bases are a match to TRBD1. Unmatched junction bases numbered 2, after V lost 0 bases and J lost 5 bases. The CDR3 covers 14 residues. CDR1 is SGHDT and CDR2 is YYEEEE in the germline V gene. CDR3 loop: CASSLGQGKDTQYF. In nucleotides, the CDR3 is TGTGCCAGCAGCTTGGGACAGGGGAAAGATACGCAGTATTTT.

The chain couples TRBV28 to TRBJ1-2, with no clear D. Germline V CDR1 and CDR2: MDHEN, SYDVKM. CDR3 size: 15 residues. V was pared by 5 bases and J by 0 bases, with 13 bases between. The CDR3 loop is CASSLRPRANYGYTF. CDR3 nucleotides: TGTGCCAGCAGTCTCCGCCCACGGGCTAACTATGGCTACACCTTC.

This chain uses TRBV12-3 or TRBV12-4 with TRBJ1-5; D unclear. The length of the CDR3 is 13 residues. V was pared by 3 bases and J by 1 base, with 4 bases between. The CDR3 sequence: CASSFSSNQPQHF. In DNA form, the CDR3 reads TGTGCCAGCAGTTTTAGCAGCAATCAGCCCCAGCATTTT.

The V call is TRBV5-1, the J call TRBJ2-7, with 9 bases lining up with TRBD1. From germline, CDR1 is SGHRS and CDR2 YFSETQ. V lost 4 bases and J lost 3; bases outside the gene matches: 11. The CDR3 is made up of 16 amino acids. The CDR3 DNA reads as TGCGCCAGCAGCATGAATCCGGGACAGGGATACTACGAGCAGTACTTC. Residues: CASSMNPGQGYYEQYF. The full variable domain, its missing parts supplied by reference TRBV5-1 and TRBJ2-7, is KAGVTQTPRYLIKTRGQQVTLSCSPISGHRSVSWYQQTPGQGLQFLFEYFSETQRNKGNFPGRFSGRQFSNSRSEMNVSTLELGDSALYLCASSMNPGQGYYEQYFGPGTRLTVT.

The chain joins TRBV5-6 to TRBJ1-2, with D possibly TRBD1 on 5 matching bases. Trimming left V 5 bases short and J 7 bases short, with 15 bases between. The CDR3 totals 13 residues. Germline CDR1 is SGHDT and CDR2 is YYEEEE. Here the CDR3 reads CASSSVGAGGYTF. The CDR3 DNA sequence: TGTGCCAGCAGTTCGGTTGGGGCCGGTGGCTACACCTTC.

The chain employs TRBV21-1 and TRBJ2-7; the table's D gene call, TRBD1, was not cross checked with the DNA. TRBV21-1 constitutes a pseudogene. The CDR3 sequence is 16 residues long. Here the CDR3 reads CASSSAPGTVHYEQYF. The CDR3 bases are TGTGCCAGCAGCTCGGCCCCAGGGACAGTGCACTACGAGCAGTACTTC.

This chain links TRBV2 with TRBJ2-7; 7 bases map to TRBD2. Germline V lookup: CDR1 SNHLY, CDR2 FYNNEI. The CDR3 length is 15 residues. The V gene end was trimmed by 2 bases and the J gene end by 8 bases; junction bases not matched to a gene: 12. The DNA for the CDR3 is TGTGCCAGCAGTGAACGATCGGGGGGTTGGGAGCAGCAGTACTTC. Amino acids: CASSERSGGWEQQYF.

The rearrangement links TRBV5-6 to TRBJ1-4, with TRBD1 as a possible D gene (6 bases). CDR3 size: 15 residues. The ends were cut back, 3 bases at V and 2 bases at J, with 11 bases in the middle. Germline V gene lookup returns CDR1 SGHDT and CDR2 YYEEEE. The CDR3 spells CASSSNGQTNEKLFF. For the CDR3, the DNA is TGTGCCAGCAGCTCCAACGGACAGACTAATGAAAAACTGTTTTTT.

The chain has TRBV12-3 or TRBV12-4 and TRBJ2-1; 7 nucleotides align to TRBD1. The CDR3 is 12 amino acids. V dropped 5 bases and J dropped 14; count of bases not matched to a gene: 9. CDR3 loop: CASSRQGMREFF. For the CDR3, the DNA is TGTGCCAGCAGTCGACAGGGCATGCGGGAGTTCTTC.

The rearrangement uses TRBV5-1 and TRBJ2-3; TRBD2 aligns across 8 bases. The CDR3 runs 15 residues. J gave up 4 bases and V 1 base, and 5 bases lay outside the gene matches. Germline CDR1 and CDR2: SGHRS and YFSETQ. The CDR3 DNA sequence: TGCGCCAGCAGCTTGCGCACTAGCGGAGCAGATACGCAGTATTTT. It is translated as CASSLRTSGADTQYF.